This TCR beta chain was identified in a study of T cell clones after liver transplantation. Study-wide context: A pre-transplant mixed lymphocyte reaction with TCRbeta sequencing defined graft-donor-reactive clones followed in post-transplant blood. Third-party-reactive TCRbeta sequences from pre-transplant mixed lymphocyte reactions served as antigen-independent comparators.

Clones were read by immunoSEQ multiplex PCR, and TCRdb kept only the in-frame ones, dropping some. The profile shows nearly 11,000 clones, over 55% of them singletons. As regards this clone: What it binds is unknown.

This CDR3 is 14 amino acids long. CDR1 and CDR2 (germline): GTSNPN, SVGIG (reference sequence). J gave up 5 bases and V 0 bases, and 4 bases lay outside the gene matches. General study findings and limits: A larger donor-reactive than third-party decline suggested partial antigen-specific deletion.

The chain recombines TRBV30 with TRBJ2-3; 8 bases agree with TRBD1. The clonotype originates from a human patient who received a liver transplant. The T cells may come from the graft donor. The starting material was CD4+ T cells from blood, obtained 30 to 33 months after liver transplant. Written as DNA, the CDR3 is TGTGCCTGGAGTGTATTCGGGACAGGAGATACGCAGTATTTT. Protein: CAWSVFGTGDTQYF.